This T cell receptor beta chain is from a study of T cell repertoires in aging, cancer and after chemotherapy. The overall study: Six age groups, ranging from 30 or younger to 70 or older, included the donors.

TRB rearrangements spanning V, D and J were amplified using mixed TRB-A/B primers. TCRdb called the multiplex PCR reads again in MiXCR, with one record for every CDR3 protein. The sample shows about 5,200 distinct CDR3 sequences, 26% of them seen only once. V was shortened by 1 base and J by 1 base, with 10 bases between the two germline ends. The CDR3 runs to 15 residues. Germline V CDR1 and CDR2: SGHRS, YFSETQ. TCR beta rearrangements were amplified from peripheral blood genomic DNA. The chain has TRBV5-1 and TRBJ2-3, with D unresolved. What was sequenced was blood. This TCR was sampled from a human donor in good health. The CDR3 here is CASSLQMDRTDTQYF. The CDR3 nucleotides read TGCGCCAGCAGCTTGCAGATGGACCGCACAGATACGCAGTATTTT.